This is a list of T cell receptor beta chains from one sample in a study of shared clonotypes between healthy human individuals. Sequencing was performed with immunoSEQ multiplex PCR; in TCRdb, only in-frame clones are kept and a portion is missing. The data show about 2.1 million clones, over 85% seen once. The specimen sequenced was naive CD8+ T cells from PBMCs. Receptors were obtained from a man aged 18-30 years in good health. Some clones in this sample may be carry-over from other donors' samples. Each CDR3 is given with its conserved first and last residue. A D gene is named only where the DNA matches it firmly. A clone size is listed for some rows: how often the clone was seen (once, few, many), or a class if it is expanded.

TRBV5-4	few	TRBJ2-7	TRBD1	CASSSGQGYEQYF	TGTGCCAGCAGCTCGGGACAGGGCTACGAGCAGTACTTC
TRBV9	.	TRBJ2-5	.	CASSVGGSQETQYF	TGTGCCAGCAGCGTAGGTGGCAGCCAAGAGACCCAGTACTTC
TRBV27	.	TRBJ1-5	.	CASSLRGFDQPQHF	TGTGCCAGCAGTTTGAGGGGTTTTGACCAGCCCCAGCATTTT
TRBV7-9	.	TRBJ2-7	.	CASSSRKGQDPYEQYF	TGTGCCAGCAGCTCGAGAAAGGGGCAGGACCCCTACGAGCAGTACTTC
TRBV5-4	.	TRBJ2-7	TRBD2	CASSTGLAGVDEQYF	TGTGCCAGCAGCACCGGACTAGCGGGAGTCGACGAGCAGTACTTC
TRBV19	.	TRBJ2-2	TRBD2	CASSTPTSGPLPNTGELFF	TGTGCCAGTAGTACCCCGACTAGCGGACCACTCCCGAACACCGGGGAGCTGTTTTTT
TRBV5-4	.	TRBJ1-2	.	CAGSGYNYGYTF	TGTGCCGGGTCGGGCTATAACTATGGCTACACCTTC
TRBV4-1	.	TRBJ2-5	.	CASSQGRDFQETQYF	TGCGCCAGCAGCCAAGGTCGGGACTTTCAAGAGACCCAGTACTTC
TRBV9	.	TRBJ2-7	TRBD1	CASSPWGDRGSYEQYF	TGTGCCAGCAGTCCTTGGGGGGACAGGGGATCCTACGAGCAGTACTTC
TRBV7-9	.	TRBJ2-3	TRBD2	CASSSTSGVPADTQYF	TGTGCCAGCAGCAGTACTAGCGGGGTCCCTGCAGATACGCAGTATTTT
TRBV4-1	.	TRBJ1-5	.	CASSQVLGNNQPQHF	TGCGCCAGCAGCCAAGTCCTAGGCAACAATCAGCCCCAGCATTTT
TRBV28	few	TRBJ2-7	.	CASSPERLEQYF	TGTGCCAGCAGCCCAGAGAGACTCGAGCAGTACTTC
TRBV14	.	TRBJ2-7	TRBD2	CASSLGTSGREGYEQYF	TGTGCCAGCAGCCTCGGGACTAGCGGGAGAGAGGGCTACGAGCAGTACTTC
TRBV9	.	TRBJ2-3	.	CASSVVRAPASDTQYF	TGTGCCAGCAGCGTCGTCCGGGCTCCGGCTTCAGATACGCAGTATTTT
TRBV27	.	TRBJ2-2	.	CASKQGWTGELFF	TGTGCCAGCAAACAGGGTTGGACCGGGGAGCTGTTTTTT
TRBV29-1	.	TRBJ1-2	.	CSVHAGTEYGYTF	TGCAGCGTGCACGCCGGGACCGAGTATGGCTACACCTTC
TRBV27	.	TRBJ2-7	.	CASSPTRAAFSYEQYF	TGTGCCAGCAGCCCTACTAGAGCGGCCTTCTCCTACGAGCAGTACTTC
TRBV19	.	TRBJ2-5	.	CAARTTVTAEGQETQYF	TGTGCCGCGAGGACGACAGTCACTGCCGAGGGCCAAGAGACCCAGTACTTC
TRBV7-2	.	TRBJ2-3	.	CASSLALGTSTDTQYF	TGTGCCAGCAGCTTAGCCCTCGGAACTAGCACAGATACGCAGTATTTT
TRBV7-8	.	TRBJ1-2	.	CASSLQETNYGYTF	TGTGCCAGCAGCTTACAGGAGACTAACTATGGCTACACCTTC
TRBV19	.	TRBJ2-7	.	CASSASGPYYEQYF	TGTGCCAGTAGTGCGTCGGGACCCTACTACGAGCAGTACTTC
TRBV6-5	few	TRBJ2-7	.	CASSYGGEQYF	TGTGCCAGCAGTTACGGGGGCGAGCAGTACTTC
TRBV27	.	TRBJ2-7	TRBD1	CASRWGRTGFYEQYF	TGTGCCAGCAGATGGGGGAGGACAGGGTTCTACGAGCAGTACTTC
TRBV13	.	TRBJ1-1	TRBD1	CASSPTGQGLTEAFF	TGTGCCAGCAGCCCCACCGGACAGGGGTTGACTGAAGCTTTCTTT
TRBV27	.	TRBJ2-1	.	CASNLGPPGQFF	TGTGCCAGCAACCTAGGGCCCCCCGGGCAGTTCTTC
TRBV19	.	TRBJ2-7	.	CASRPREDRHYEQYF	TGTGCCAGTAGGCCGAGAGAGGACAGACACTACGAGCAGTACTTC
TRBV9	.	TRBJ2-3	TRBD2	CASSVPTSGSADTQYF	TGTGCCAGCAGCGTGCCCACTAGCGGGAGCGCAGATACGCAGTATTTT
TRBV29-1	.	TRBJ1-2	.	CSVDGQLNYDYTF	TGCAGCGTTGATGGGCAGCTTAACTATGACTACACCTTC
TRBV5-6	.	TRBJ2-1	.	CASSLNRPPRSWGNEQFF	TGTGCCAGCAGCTTGAATCGACCTCCTCGGAGTTGGGGTAATGAGCAGTTCTTC
TRBV27	.	TRBJ1-2	TRBD1	CASTATGSNYGYTF	TGTGCCAGCACCGCGACAGGGTCTAACTATGGCTACACCTTC
TRBV27	.	TRBJ2-7	.	CASSYLLGGPRPYEQYF	TGTGCCAGCAGTTACCTACTGGGGGGGCCCCGCCCCTACGAGCAGTACTTC